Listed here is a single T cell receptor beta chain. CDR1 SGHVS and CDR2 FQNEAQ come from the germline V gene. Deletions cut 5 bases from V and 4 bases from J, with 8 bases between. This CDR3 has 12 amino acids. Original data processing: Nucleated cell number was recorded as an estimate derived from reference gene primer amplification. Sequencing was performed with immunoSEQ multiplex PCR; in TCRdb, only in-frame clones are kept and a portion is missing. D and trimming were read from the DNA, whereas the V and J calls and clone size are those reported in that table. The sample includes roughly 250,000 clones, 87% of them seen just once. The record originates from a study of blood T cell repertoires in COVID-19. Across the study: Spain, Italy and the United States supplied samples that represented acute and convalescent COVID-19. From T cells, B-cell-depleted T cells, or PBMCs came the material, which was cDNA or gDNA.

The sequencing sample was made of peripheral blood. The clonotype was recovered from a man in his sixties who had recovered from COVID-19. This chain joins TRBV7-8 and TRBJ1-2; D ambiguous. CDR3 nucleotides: TGTGCCAGCAGCATTTACAGCTATGGCTACACCTTC. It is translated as CASSIYSYGYTF.